Sequencing of this TCR beta chain was carried out in a study of T cell responses to AZD1222 COVID-19 vaccine. About this clone itself: Its antigen remains unidentified.

TCRdb's table, derived via immunoSEQ multiplex PCR, lists solely in-frame clones and lacks some. The profile shows about 67,000 clones, around four fifths of them singletons. Notes on the study in general: Seropositive at baseline were only a handful of AZD1222 recipients. Two doses of AZD1222 preceded a rise in Spike-specific TCR breadth and depth. In all cases, repertoires were sampled only after the peak T cell response.

Germline loops: CDR1 SGHNT, CDR2 YYREEE (reference sequence). Trimming shortened V by 5 bases and J by 0 bases, and 6 bases separated the two germline ends. CDR3 size: 12 residues. The sequences come from peripheral blood, collected on day 0 of AZD1222 vaccination. This receptor was taken from an adult in good health. The chain combines TRBV5-4 with TRBJ2-7; no definite D call. Here the CDR3 reads CASSYSSYEQYF. DNA of the CDR3: TGTGCCAGCAGTTACAGCTCCTACGAGCAGTACTTC. The full variable domain, completed using reference TRBV5-4 and TRBJ2-7, is ETGVTQSPTHLIKTRGQQVTLRCSSQSGHNTVSWYQQALGQGPQFIFQYYREEENGRGNFPPRFSGLQFPNYSSELNVNALELDDSALYLCASSYSSYEQYFGPGTRLTVT.